The 23 T cell receptor beta chains presented below share a single source sample, sequenced in a study of response to subunit inactivated influenza vaccine. TCRdb re-analysed the RT-PCR reads in MiXCR, keeping a single row per CDR3 protein. In the table there are 650,000 to 800,000 distinct CDR3 sequences, 18% of which are singletons. The source was PBMCs from blood, collected roughly 5 days after vaccination. The receptor set was obtained from a man aged 45-65 years who received an inactivated influenza vaccine.

This clonotype was detected a few times. This sequence joins TRBV6-2 or TRBV6-3 and TRBJ1-1; no clear D gene. The CDR3 is made up of 15 amino acids. The germline CDR1 and CDR2 sequences are MNHEY and SVGEGT. The V end was cut by 4 bases, the J end by 0 bases, with 12 bases between. Written as DNA, the CDR3 is TGTGCCAGCAGTTCCCCTTCCACCTTGAACACTGAAGCTTTCTTT. Translation: CASSSPSTLNTEAFF.

The gene calls are TRBV9 and TRBJ1-1; the D gene is possibly TRBD1 (6 bases). The CDR3 is 15 amino acids. With 0 bases removed from V and 5 bases from J, the gap between germline ends came to 14 bases. From germline, CDR1 is SGDLS and CDR2 YYNGEE. The CDR3 DNA sequence: TGTGCCAGCAGCGTAGTCGGGGGGCTGTTTACTGAAGCTTTCTTT. Its translation is CASSVVGGLFTEAFF.

In this sample, this clonotype turned up once. The chain uses TRBV28 and TRBJ1-1; TRBD1 is a possible D gene (5 bases). The CDR3 extends over 15 amino acids. Germline loops: CDR1 MDHEN, CDR2 SYDVKM. The V end was cut by 2 bases, the J end by 4 bases, with 14 bases between. The CDR3 DNA follows: TGTGCCAGCAGTTTAGGGGGGGGTGGGTCCACTGAAGCTTTCTTT. Translating gives CASSLGGGGSTEAFF.

There are a few counts of this clonotype. J is TRBJ2-4 and V is TRBV29-1; 14 bases match TRBD2. V shed 6 bases and J 6 bases; nucleotides not matched to a gene: 10. This CDR3 comprises 16 residues. The germline gives CDR1 SQVTM, CDR2 ANQGSEA. The CDR3 DNA reads as TGCAGCGTCCGACTAGCGGGAGGGCCAGATGTAAACATTCAGTACTTC. Residues: CSVRLAGGPDVNIQYF.

This clonotype has a handful of counts. V and J are TRBV29-1 and TRBJ2-5, with D perhaps matching TRBD1 or TRBD2 (6 bases each). Germline V gene lookup returns CDR1 SQVTM and CDR2 ANQGSEA. The CDR3 covers 14 residues. Between the trimmed V and J ends, which lost 6 bases and 1 base, there was a span of 15 bases. The CDR3 DNA sequence: TGCAGCGTCCGGGGGCGGATAGTCCAAGAGACCCAGTACTTC. It is translated as CSVRGRIVQETQYF.

In its sample, this clonotype was seen many times. V and J are TRBV5-1 and TRBJ2-7, with D unclear. Trimming shortened V by 1 base and J by 6 bases, and 20 bases separated the two germline ends. Germline values: CDR1 SGHRS, CDR2 YFSETQ. This CDR3 contains 16 residues. CDR3 in DNA: TGCGCCAGCAGCTTGACACTCCTTAAGTCATCCGGCGAGCAGTACTTC. This codes for CASSLTLLKSSGEQYF.

A few counts support this clonotype. This rearrangement joins TRBV4-2 to TRBJ2-7, with D tentatively TRBD1 (5 bases). The V gene lost 1 base and the J gene lost 5 bases, with 18 bases spanning the gap. Looked up from germline, CDR1 is LGHNA and CDR2 is YNFKEQ. The CDR3 totals 16 residues. This chain's CDR3 is CASSQGIRQGRDEQYF. The CDR3 nucleotides read TGTGCCAGCAGCCAAGGTATCAGGCAGGGAAGGGACGAGCAGTACTTC.

This clonotype was detected only a few times. This rearrangement joins TRBV5-1 to TRBJ1-4, with D perhaps matching TRBD1 (5 bases). CDR1 and CDR2 (germline): SGHRS, YFSETQ. V was cut by 6 bases and J by 7 bases, with 16 bases left in between. The CDR3 is 14 residues long. CDR3 DNA: TGCGCCAGCACGCATGGGGGTTCGGGTGAAAAACTGTTTTTT. This gives the protein CASTHGGSGEKLFF.

This chain connects TRBV7-2 to TRBJ2-7, with 7 bases that match TRBD1. CDR1 and CDR2 from the germline V gene are SGHTA and FQGNSA. The CDR3 has 16 residues. With 3 bases clipped from V and 2 bases from J, the junction kept 10 bases outside the gene matches. The CDR3, as DNA: TGTGCCAGCAGCTTCTCTCCAGGGGGTAGCACCTACGAGCAGTACTTC. This codes for CASSFSPGGSTYEQYF.

In this sample, this clonotype turned up many times. The chain couples TRBV27 to TRBJ2-2, with D perhaps matching TRBD1 (5 bases). The ends were cut back, 0 bases at V and 8 bases at J, with 10 bases in the middle. The CDR3 contains 14 residues. The germline V gene has CDR1 MNHEY and CDR2 SMNVEV (reference sequence). CDR3 coding DNA: TGTGCCAGCAGTTTATCGGTCAGGGCTGGGGAGCTGTTTTTT. Its translation is CASSLSVRAGELFF.

The CDR3 spells CASSPHVAGGWNEQFF. In DNA form, the CDR3 reads TGTGCCAGCAGCCCCCATGTGGCGGGAGGTTGGAATGAGCAGTTCTTC. This chain connects TRBV11-1 to TRBJ2-1; 8 nucleotides match TRBD2. The CDR3 runs 16 residues. V lost 5 bases, J lost 7 bases, and 13 bases stayed unmatched. From germline, CDR1 is SGHAT and CDR2 FQDESV (reference sequence). The whole variable domain, filled in from reference TRBV11-1 and TRBJ2-1, reads EAEVAQSPRYKITEKSQAVAFWCDPISGHATLYWYRQILGQGPELLVQFQDESVVDDSQLPKDRFSAERLKGVDSTLKIQPAELGDSAMYLCASSPHVAGGWNEQFFGPGTRLTVL.

This clonotype was seen a handful of times. J is TRBJ1-2 and V is TRBV5-1, with 7 bases identical to TRBD1. The CDR3 runs to 14 residues. J lost 8 bases, V lost 0 bases, and 7 bases had no gene match. CDR1 and CDR2 from the germline V gene are SGHRS and YFSETQ. The CDR3 DNA follows: TGCGCCAGCAGCTTGGCGGGCAGGGGGTCGGGCTACACCTTC. It specifies CASSLAGRGSGYTF. The complete variable domain, with remaining parts taken from reference TRBV5-1 and TRBJ1-2, reads KAGVTQTPRYLIKTRGQQVTLSCSPISGHRSVSWYQQTPGQGLQFLFEYFSETQRNKGNFPGRFSGRQFSNSRSEMNVSTLELGDSALYLCASSLAGRGSGYTFGSGTRLTVV.

This clonotype was seen a few times. The chain joins TRBV20-1 to TRBJ1-6; D is perhaps TRBD1 (6 bases). The CDR3 covers 13 residues. Germline V gene sequence: CDR1 DFQATT, CDR2 SNEGSKA (reference sequence). V lost 2 bases and J 8 bases, leaving 10 bases between the germline ends. The CDR3 coding sequence is TGCAGTGCTAGAAGGGGGGATCATTCACCCCTCCACTTT. Translating it yields CSARRGDHSPLHF.

This clonotype showed up just once. Being one base from a much bigger clone, this may be a read error. The chain is built from TRBV29-1 and TRBJ2-1, with 8 bases identical to TRBD2. The junction had 9 bases not matched to a gene; V was cut back by 8 bases and J by 0 bases. In germline, CDR1 is SQVTM, CDR2 ANQGSEA. CDR3 size: 15 residues. In DNA, the CDR3 is TGCAGCATGGCGGCGGGGGGCAGCTCCTACAATGAGCAGTTCTTC. Translated: CSMAAGGSSYNEQFF.

The V call is TRBV5-1, the J call TRBJ2-3, with D possibly TRBD1 on 5 matching bases. This CDR3 comprises 15 residues. Germline lookup yields CDR1 SGHRS and CDR2 YFSETQ. Trimming shortened V by 0 bases and J by 2 bases, and 10 bases separated the two germline ends. CDR3 sequence reads: CASSLGGRNTDTQYF. DNA for the CDR3: TGCGCCAGCAGCTTGGGGGGCCGAAACACAGATACGCAGTATTTT.

Many counts were recorded for this clonotype. This chain uses TRBV12-3 or TRBV12-4 with TRBJ2-1; no clear D. This CDR3 comprises 11 residues. V shed 6 bases and J shed 7 bases, with 7 bases lying between them. The CDR3 protein is CASRVTNEQFF. The CDR3 bases are TGTGCCAGCAGAGTCACGAATGAGCAGTTCTTC.

This clonotype was detected only a few times. The chain has TRBV24-1 and TRBJ2-2; 9 bases align to TRBD1. Germline V gene sequence: CDR1 KGHDR, CDR2 SFDVKD. This CDR3 region has 16 residues. V was clipped by 5 bases and J by 6 bases; unmatched bases: 9. CDR3 in amino acids: CATSVFGTGLSGELFF. As DNA, the CDR3 is TGTGCCACCAGTGTTTTCGGGACAGGGTTGTCCGGGGAGCTGTTTTTT.

This clonotype came up a few times. The CDR3 sequence is CASRTRRDRGLSSYEQYF. For the CDR3, the DNA is TGTGCCAGCAGAACACGCCGGGACAGGGGGCTAAGTTCCTACGAGCAGTACTTC. The V and J genes are TRBV6-9 and TRBJ2-7; 12 positions match TRBD1. There are 18 residues in the CDR3. CDR1 MNHGY and CDR2 SVAAGI come from the germline V gene. Trimming took 6 bases from V and 1 from J; bases not matched to a gene: 13.

The chain recombines TRBV12-5 with TRBJ2-7, with TRBD1 as a possible D gene (6 bases). Germline CDR1 LGHNT, CDR2 FRNRAP. CDR3 length: 16 amino acids. Trimming pared 4 bases from V and 0 bases from J, leaving 16 bases between. CDR3 coding DNA: TGTGCTAGTGGTTCGGTTCTAGGGGGTAGCTCCTACGAGCAGTACTTC. It codes for CASGSVLGGSSYEQYF.

A few counts support this clonotype. The gene calls are TRBV29-1 and TRBJ2-5, with TRBD2 matching over 7 bases. V lost 4 bases and J lost 5; bases outside the gene matches: 1. This CDR3 contains 11 residues. Germline V gene data show CDR1 as SQVTM and CDR2 as ANQGSEA. CDR3 nucleotides: TGCAGCGTTGGTAGCGGGGAGACCCAGTACTTC. The encoded protein is CSVGSGETQYF.

This clonotype has more than one count but fewer than ten. The chain carries TRBV6-2 or TRBV6-3 and TRBJ1-1; D remains ambiguous. Trimming shortened V by 6 bases and J by 4 bases, and 6 bases separated the two germline ends. CDR1 is MNHEY and CDR2 is SVGEGT in the germline V gene. This CDR3 spans 11 amino acids. CDR3 DNA: TGTGCCAGCAGATATGCCACTGAAGCTTTCTTT. This gives the protein CASRYATEAFF.

Concerning this clonotype: Its ends do not fully match the called genes, so a read error is possible. The V call is TRBV9, the J call TRBJ2-3; D is unclear. Germline CDR1 reads SGDLS; CDR2 reads YYNGEE. CDR3 length equals 15 residues. This CDR3 reads CASSVGIGQSDTLYF. CDR3 nucleotides: TGTGCCAGCAGCGTAGGTATAGGGCAGTCAGATACGCTGTATTTT.

This clonotype turned up a few times. The chain links TRBV12-3 or TRBV12-4 to TRBJ2-7; 7 bases align to TRBD1. This CDR3 contains 17 residues. V lost 4 bases, J lost 0 bases, and 12 bases stayed unmatched. Here the CDR3 reads CASSSRSTGHNSYEQYF. The CDR3 bases are TGTGCCAGCAGTTCCAGGTCGACAGGGCATAACTCCTACGAGCAGTACTTC.